A few counts support the clone carrying this T cell receptor beta chain. Time point: newly diagnosed GD, antithyroid drugs for less than 3 months. PBMC-derived RNA was used for the TCR library. The CDR3 length is 15 residues. J lost 5 bases, V lost 5 bases, and 11 bases had no gene match. Germline assignment: CDR1 LNHDA and CDR2 SQIVND (reference sequence). This sample stems from a study of regulatory T cells in long-lasting Graves disease. Relying on iRepertoire HTBI primers and Arm-PCR of CDR3 regions, the team built TCR beta libraries. From the multiplex PCR reads, TCRdb called clonotypes with MiXCR, one entry per CDR3 protein. The sample lists about 220,000 distinct CDR3 sequences, approximately 18% seen once, with roughly 10% in the top ten. The same sample was also studied in work on T cells in Graves' hyperthyroidism and ophthalmopathy.

This rearrangement joins TRBV19 to TRBJ2-5; TRBD1 aligns across 7 bases. This receptor was obtained from a woman aged 25 to 45 with Graves disease. The material was peripheral blood mononuclear cells (PBMCs), obtained at new diagnosis, from a patient treated with antithyroid drugs. The CDR3 spells CASSPTDRAGETQYF. The CDR3 bases are TGTGCCAGTAGTCCCACAGACAGGGCCGGTGAGACCCAGTACTTC.